The clone carrying this T cell receptor (beta chain) has more than one count but fewer than ten. Its specificity is unknown. This sample was taken from a study of response to subunit inactivated influenza vaccine. General observations from the study: Few additional T cells are recruited per seasonal influenza vaccination, authors suggested.

Trimming stripped 3 bases from V and 4 bases from J, with 13 bases between. CDR3 length: 15 residues. Germline CDR1 is KGHSH and CDR2 is LQKENI. TCRdb reanalysed the RT-PCR reads using MiXCR and keeps one entry per CDR3 protein. The sample shows approximately 250,000 distinct CDR3 sequences, 10% to 15% of them seen only once. The source of this sequence is a man aged 45-65 years who received an inactivated influenza vaccine. V gene TRBV18 combines with J gene TRBJ2-1; no clear D gene. The sample was non-naive T cells sorted from PBMCs, taken roughly 2 weeks before vaccination. CDR3: CASSPETPVYNEQFF. The CDR3 DNA sequence: TGTGCCAGCTCACCGGAGACTCCGGTTTACAATGAGCAGTTCTTC.